This T cell receptor (beta chain) was documented in a study of blood T cell repertoires in COVID-19. CDR3 size: 16 residues. Germline V gene lookup returns CDR1 SGHRS and CDR2 YFSETQ. The V and J ends lost 4 bases and 1 base respectively, with 17 bases between them. Generated by immunoSEQ multiplex PCR, the TCRdb table keeps only in-frame clones and is missing some. The profile shows roughly 330,000 clones, about 83% of them singletons. Source material: peripheral blood. The chain employs TRBV5-1 and TRBJ1-1, with a possible D match to TRBD1 (5 bases). The sequence was obtained from a woman in her forties or fifties with acute or convalescent COVID-19. The CDR3 loop is CASSTFPGIGNTEAFF. CDR3 DNA: TGCGCCAGCAGCACATTCCCAGGGATTGGGAACACTGAAGCTTTCTTT.